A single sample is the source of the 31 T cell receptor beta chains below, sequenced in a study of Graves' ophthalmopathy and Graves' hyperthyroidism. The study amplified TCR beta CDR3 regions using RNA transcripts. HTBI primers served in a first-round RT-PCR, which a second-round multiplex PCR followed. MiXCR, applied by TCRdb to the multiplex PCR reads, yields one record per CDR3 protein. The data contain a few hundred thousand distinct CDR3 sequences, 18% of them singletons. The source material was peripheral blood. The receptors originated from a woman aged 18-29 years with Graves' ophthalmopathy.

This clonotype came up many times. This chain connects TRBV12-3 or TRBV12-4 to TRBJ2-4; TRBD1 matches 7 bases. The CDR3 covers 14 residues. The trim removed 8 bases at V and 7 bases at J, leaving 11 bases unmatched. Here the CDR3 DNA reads TGTGCCAGCGGCTTCGGGGAGACAGGGAACATTCAGTACTTC. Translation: CASGFGETGNIQYF.

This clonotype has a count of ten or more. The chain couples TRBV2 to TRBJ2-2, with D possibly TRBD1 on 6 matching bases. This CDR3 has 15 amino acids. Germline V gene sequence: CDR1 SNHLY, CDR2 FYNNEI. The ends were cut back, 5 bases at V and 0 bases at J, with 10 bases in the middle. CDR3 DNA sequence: TGTGCCAGCAGTCAGGGGACGGCGAACACCGGGGAGCTGTTTTTT. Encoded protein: CASSQGTANTGELFF.

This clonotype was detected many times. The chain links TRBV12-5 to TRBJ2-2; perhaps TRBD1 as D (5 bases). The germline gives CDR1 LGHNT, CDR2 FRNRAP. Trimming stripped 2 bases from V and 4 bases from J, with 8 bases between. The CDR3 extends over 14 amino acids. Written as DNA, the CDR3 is TGTGCTAGTGGTTTGTCCAGGGCCACCGGGGAGCTGTTTTTT. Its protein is CASGLSRATGELFF.

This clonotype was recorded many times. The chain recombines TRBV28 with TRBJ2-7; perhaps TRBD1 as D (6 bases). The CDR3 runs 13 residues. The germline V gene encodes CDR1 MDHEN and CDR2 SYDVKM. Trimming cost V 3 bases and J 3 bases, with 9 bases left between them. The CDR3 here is CASSFAGDYEQYF. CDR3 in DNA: TGTGCCAGCAGTTTCGCAGGGGACTACGAGCAGTACTTC.

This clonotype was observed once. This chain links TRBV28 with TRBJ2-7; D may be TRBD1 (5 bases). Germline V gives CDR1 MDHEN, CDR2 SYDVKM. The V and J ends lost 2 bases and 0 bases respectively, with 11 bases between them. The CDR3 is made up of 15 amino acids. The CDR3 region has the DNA TGTGCCAGCAGTTTAAGGGGTCCAGCCTCCTACGAGCAGTACTTC. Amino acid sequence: CASSLRGPASYEQYF.

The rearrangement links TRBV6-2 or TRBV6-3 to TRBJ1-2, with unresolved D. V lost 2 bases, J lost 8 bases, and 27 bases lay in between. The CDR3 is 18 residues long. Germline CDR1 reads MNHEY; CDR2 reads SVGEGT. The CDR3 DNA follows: TGTGCCAGCAGTTACGGGTCGAAGGCGGTTCACGGACCCCAGGGCTACACCTTC. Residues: CASSYGSKAVHGPQGYTF.

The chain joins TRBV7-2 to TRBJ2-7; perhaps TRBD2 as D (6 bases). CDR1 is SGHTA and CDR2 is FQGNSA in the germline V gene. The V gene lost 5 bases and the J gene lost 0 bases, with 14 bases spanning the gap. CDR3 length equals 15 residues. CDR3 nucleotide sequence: TGTGCCAGCAGCCTAGGCCCGGGGGTCTCCTACGAGCAGTACTTC. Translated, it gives CASSLGPGVSYEQYF.

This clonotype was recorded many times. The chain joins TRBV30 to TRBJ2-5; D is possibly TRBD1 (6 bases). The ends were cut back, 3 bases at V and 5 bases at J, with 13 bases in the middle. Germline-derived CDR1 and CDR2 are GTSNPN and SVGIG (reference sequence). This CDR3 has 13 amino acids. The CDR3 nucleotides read TGTGCCTGGAGAGGGGACATTCCGGAGACCCAGTACTTC. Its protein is CAWRGDIPETQYF.

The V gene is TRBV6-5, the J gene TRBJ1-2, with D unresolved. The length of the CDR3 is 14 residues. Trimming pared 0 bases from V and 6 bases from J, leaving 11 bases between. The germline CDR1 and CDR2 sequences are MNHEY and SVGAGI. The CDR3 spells CASSYSPSADGYTF. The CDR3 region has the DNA TGTGCCAGCAGTTACTCCCCGAGCGCTGATGGCTACACCTTC.

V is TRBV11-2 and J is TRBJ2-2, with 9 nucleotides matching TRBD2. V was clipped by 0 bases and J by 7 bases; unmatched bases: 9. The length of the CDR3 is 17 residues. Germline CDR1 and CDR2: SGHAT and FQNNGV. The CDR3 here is CASSLDFSGSLGGELFF. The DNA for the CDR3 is TGTGCCAGCAGCTTAGATTTTAGCGGGAGTCTCGGCGGGGAGCTGTTTTTT. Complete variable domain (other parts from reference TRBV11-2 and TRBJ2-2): EAGVAQSPRYKIIEKRQSVAFWCNPISGHATLYWYQQILGQGPKLLIQFQNNGVVDDSQLPKDRFSAERLKGVDSTLKIQPAKLEDSAVYLCASSLDFSGSLGGELFFGEGSRLTVL.

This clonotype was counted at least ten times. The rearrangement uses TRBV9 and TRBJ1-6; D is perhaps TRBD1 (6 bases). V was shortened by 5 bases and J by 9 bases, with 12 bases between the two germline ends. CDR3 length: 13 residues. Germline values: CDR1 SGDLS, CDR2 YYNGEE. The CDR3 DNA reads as TGTGCCAGCAGTGGGACAAAGGGTTCACCCCTCCACTTT. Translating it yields CASSGTKGSPLHF.

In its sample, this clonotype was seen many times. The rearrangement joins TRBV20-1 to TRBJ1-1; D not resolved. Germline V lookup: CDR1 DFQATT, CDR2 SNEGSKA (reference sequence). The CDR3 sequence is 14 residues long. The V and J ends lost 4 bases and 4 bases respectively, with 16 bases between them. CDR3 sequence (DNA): TGCAGTGCTAAACCTGGGCCCCGAGCCACTGAAGCTTTCTTT. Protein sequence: CSAKPGPRATEAFF.

CDR3 sequence: CSARIQGARNEQYF. CDR3 nucleotide sequence: TGCAGTGCTCGTATACAGGGGGCGCGGAACGAGCAGTACTTC. The chain is built from TRBV20-1 and TRBJ2-7, with 9 bases matching TRBD1. J gave up 5 bases and V 5 bases, and 10 bases lay outside the gene matches. CDR1 DFQATT and CDR2 SNEGSKA come from the germline V gene (reference sequence). The CDR3 spans 14 residues.

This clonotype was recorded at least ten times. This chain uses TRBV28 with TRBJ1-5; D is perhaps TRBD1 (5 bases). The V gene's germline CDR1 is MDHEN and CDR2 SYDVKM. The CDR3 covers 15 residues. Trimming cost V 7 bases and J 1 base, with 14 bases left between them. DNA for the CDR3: TGTGCCAGCAATCCCCGGGACGACAGCAATCAGCCCCAGCATTTT. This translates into CASNPRDDSNQPQHF.

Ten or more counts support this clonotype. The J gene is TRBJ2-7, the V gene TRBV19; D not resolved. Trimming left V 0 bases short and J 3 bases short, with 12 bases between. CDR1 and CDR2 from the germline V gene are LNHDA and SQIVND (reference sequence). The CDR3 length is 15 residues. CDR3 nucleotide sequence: TGTGCCAGTAGTATAGAAAGCAGGAAAGACTACGAGCAGTACTTC. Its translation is CASSIESRKDYEQYF.

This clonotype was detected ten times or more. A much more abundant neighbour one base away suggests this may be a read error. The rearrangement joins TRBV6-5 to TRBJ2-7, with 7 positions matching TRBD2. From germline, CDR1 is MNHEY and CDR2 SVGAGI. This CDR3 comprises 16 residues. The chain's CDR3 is CASSYRFGGSSYEPYF. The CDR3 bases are TGTGCCAGCAGTTACCGATTCGGGGGGAGCTCCTACGAGCCGTACTTC.

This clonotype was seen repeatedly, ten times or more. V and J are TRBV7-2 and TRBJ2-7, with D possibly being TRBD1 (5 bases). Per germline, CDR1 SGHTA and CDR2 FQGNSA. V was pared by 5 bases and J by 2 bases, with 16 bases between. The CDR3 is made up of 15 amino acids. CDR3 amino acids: CASSARQFDTYEQYF. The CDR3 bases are TGTGCCAGCAGCGCCAGACAGTTCGACACCTACGAGCAGTACTTC. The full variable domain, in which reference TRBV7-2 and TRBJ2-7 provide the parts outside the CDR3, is GAGVSQSPSNKVTEKGKDVELRCDPISGHTALYWYRQSLGQGLEFLIYFQGNSAPDKSGLPSDRFSAERTGGSVSTLTIQRTQQEDSAVYLCASSARQFDTYEQYFGPGTRLTVT.

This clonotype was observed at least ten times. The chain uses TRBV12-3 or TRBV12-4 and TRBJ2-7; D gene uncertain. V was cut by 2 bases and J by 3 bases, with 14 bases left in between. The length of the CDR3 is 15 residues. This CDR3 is CASSLTPADVYEQYF. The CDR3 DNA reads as TGTGCCAGCAGTTTAACCCCCGCTGACGTCTACGAGCAGTACTTC.

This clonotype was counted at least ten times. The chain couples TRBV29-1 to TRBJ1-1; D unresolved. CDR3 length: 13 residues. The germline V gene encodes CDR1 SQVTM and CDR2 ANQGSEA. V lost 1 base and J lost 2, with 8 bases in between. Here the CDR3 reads CSVEVGYNTEAFF. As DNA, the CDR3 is TGCAGCGTTGAAGTGGGGTATAACACTGAAGCTTTCTTT.

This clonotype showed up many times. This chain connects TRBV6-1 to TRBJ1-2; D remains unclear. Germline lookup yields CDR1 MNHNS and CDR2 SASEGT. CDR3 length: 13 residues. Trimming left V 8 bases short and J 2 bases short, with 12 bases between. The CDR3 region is CASSRGTNYGYTF. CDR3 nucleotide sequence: TGTGCCAGCTCTCGAGGAACAAACTATGGCTACACCTTC.

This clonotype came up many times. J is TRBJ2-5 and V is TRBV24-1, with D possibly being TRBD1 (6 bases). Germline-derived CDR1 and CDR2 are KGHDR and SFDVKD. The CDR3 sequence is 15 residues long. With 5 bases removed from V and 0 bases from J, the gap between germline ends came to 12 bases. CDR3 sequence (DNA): TGTGCCACCAGTGTCCGGGACAAGTACCAAGAGACCCAGTACTTC. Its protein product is CATSVRDKYQETQYF.

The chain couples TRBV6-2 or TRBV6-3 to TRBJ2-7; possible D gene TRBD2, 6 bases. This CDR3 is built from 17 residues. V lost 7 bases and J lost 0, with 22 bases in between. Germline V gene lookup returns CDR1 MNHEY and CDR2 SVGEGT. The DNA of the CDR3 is TGTGCCAGCAAACGGGGGTCAGAGCTAGGGGACTCCTACGAGCAGTACTTC. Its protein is CASKRGSELGDSYEQYF.

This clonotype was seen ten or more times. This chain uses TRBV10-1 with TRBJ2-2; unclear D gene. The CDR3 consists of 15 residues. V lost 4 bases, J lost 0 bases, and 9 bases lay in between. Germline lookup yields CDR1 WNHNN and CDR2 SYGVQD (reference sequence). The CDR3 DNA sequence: TGCGCCAGCAGTGCGAAAAGGGCGAACACCGGGGAGCTGTTTTTT. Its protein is CASSAKRANTGELFF.

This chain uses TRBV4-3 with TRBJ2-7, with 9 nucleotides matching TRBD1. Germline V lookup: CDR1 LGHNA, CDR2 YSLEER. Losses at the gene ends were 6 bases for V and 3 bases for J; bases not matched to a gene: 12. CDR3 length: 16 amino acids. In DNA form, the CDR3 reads TGCGCCAGCAGACAAAATTTCCGGGACAGGGACTACGAGCAGTACTTC. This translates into CASRQNFRDRDYEQYF.

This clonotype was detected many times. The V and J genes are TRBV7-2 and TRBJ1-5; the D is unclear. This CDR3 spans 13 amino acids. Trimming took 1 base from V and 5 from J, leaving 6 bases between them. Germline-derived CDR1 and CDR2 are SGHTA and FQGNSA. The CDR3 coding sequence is TGTGCCAGCAGCTTAGGAACTCATCAGCCCCAGCATTTT. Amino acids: CASSLGTHQPQHF.

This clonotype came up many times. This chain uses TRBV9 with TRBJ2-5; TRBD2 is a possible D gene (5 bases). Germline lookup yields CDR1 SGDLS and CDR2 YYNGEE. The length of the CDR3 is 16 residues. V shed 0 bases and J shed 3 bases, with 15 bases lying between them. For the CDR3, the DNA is TGTGCCAGCAGCGTAGGGTGGCTAACTAGAGAAGAGACCCAGTACTTC. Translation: CASSVGWLTREETQYF. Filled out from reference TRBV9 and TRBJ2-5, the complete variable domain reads DSGVTQTPKHLITATGQRVTLRCSPRSGDLSVYWYQQSLDQGLQFLIQYYNGEERAKGNILERFSAQQFPDLHSELNLSSLELGDSALYFCASSVGWLTREETQYFGPGTRLLVL.

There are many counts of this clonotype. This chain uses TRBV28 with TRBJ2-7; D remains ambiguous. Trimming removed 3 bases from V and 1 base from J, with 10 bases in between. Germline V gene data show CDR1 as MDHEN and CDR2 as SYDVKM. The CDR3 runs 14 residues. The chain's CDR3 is CASSFRVGSYEQYF. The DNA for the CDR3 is TGTGCCAGCAGTTTTCGTGTGGGGTCCTACGAGCAGTACTTC.

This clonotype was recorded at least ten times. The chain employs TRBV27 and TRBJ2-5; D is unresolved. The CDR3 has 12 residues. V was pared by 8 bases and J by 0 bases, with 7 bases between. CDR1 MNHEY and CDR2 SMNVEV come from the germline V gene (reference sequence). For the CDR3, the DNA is TGTGCCAGCGGGCTTCACCAAGAGACCCAGTACTTC. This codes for CASGLHQETQYF.

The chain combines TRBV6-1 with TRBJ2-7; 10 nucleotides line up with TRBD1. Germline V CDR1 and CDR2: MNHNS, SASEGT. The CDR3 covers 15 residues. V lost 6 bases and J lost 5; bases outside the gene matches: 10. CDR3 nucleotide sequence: TGTGCCAGCAGCAGGGGACAGGGGATCGGCAACGAGCAGTACTTC. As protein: CASSRGQGIGNEQYF.

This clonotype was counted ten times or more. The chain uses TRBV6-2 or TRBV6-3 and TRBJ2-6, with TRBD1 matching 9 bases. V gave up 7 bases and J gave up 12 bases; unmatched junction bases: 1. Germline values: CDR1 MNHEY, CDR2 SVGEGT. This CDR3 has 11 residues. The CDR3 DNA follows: TGTGCCAGCACGGACAGGGGCGTCCTGACTTTC. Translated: CASTDRGVLTF.

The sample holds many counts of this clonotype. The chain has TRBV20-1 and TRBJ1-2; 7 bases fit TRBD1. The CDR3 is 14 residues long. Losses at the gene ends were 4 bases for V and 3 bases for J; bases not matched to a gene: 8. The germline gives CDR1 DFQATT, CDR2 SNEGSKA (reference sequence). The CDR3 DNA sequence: TGCAGTGCTAAGAGGGGGCGCCGGGACTATGGCTACACCTTC. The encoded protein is CSAKRGRRDYGYTF.